The source of this TCR beta chain is a study of blood T cells in healthy people across ages. In this sample, this clonotype turned up a few times. The target antigen is unknown. An end of the junction differs from the germline gene, which may be a read error. The CDR3 length is 16 residues. The germline CDR1 and CDR2 sequences are SGHKS and YYEKEE (reference sequence). General study results and limits: Significant beta diversity loss was already apparent by age around 36, declining roughly linearly.

Together with a sample-barcoded 5' primer, a J-beta primer mix was included in a second PCR lasting about 7 to 11 cycles. TCRdb re-derived calls from the 5' RACE reads in MiXCR, one entry per CDR3 protein. Here the sample spans about 1,500,000 distinct CDR3 sequences, 28% being singletons. This sequence originates from a woman in her thirties in good health. The sequencing input was blood. The J gene is TRBJ2-6, the V gene TRBV5-5; D is possibly TRBD1 (5 bases). The CDR3 here is CASSFLLSSGANILTF. Written as DNA, the CDR3 is TGTGCCAGCAGCTTTCTCCTGAGCTCTGGGGCCAACATCCTGACTTTC. The full variable domain, in which reference TRBV5-5 and TRBJ2-6 provide the parts outside the CDR3, is DAGVTQSPTHLIKTRGQQVTLRCSPISGHKSVSWYQQVLGQGPQFIFQYYEKEERGRGNFPDRFSARQFPNYSSELNVNALLLGDSALYLCASSFLLSSGANILTFGAGSRLTVL.